Below, 20 T cell receptor beta chains from the same sample are listed, as sequenced in a study of T-cell memory formation after mild COVID-19. TCRdb re-called the 5' RACE reads through MiXCR, storing one row per CDR3 protein. The sample shows fewer than 650,000 distinct CDR3 sequences, around 16% of them seen only once. Sequenced material: PBMCs or a T cell subset sorted from them (not recorded which). These receptors came from an adult woman who had mild COVID-19 (a few samples of this study predate the infection). Cell type and time point are not known.

This clonotype was observed a handful of times. The V call is TRBV19, the J call TRBJ2-1, with D unclear. The length of the CDR3 is 16 residues. Germline CDR1 LNHDA, CDR2 SQIVND (reference sequence). Between the trimmed V and J ends, which lost 1 base and 4 bases, there was a span of 14 bases. The CDR3 bases are TGTGCCAGTAGTATAGTAATCAGGCGCGGATACAATGAGCAGTTCTTC. This translates into CASSIVIRRGYNEQFF.

This clonotype was counted between two and nine times. The chain employs TRBV30 and TRBJ2-1; D call uncertain. V lost 4 bases and J lost 10, with 20 bases in between. The CDR3 spans 14 residues. Germline assignment: CDR1 GTSNPN and CDR2 SVGIG (reference sequence). CDR3 protein: CAWTATLGSGEQFF. In DNA, the CDR3 is TGTGCCTGGACCGCGACTCTAGGATCTGGGGAGCAGTTCTTC.

Only a few counts were recorded for this clonotype. The chain recombines TRBV5-1 with TRBJ2-2, with D perhaps matching TRBD1 (6 bases). Germline CDR1 and CDR2: SGHRS and YFSETQ. The CDR3 has 15 amino acids. V was shortened by 2 bases and J by 6 bases, with 14 bases between the two germline ends. The CDR3 sequence: CASSLTPGVPGELFF. CDR3 bases: TGCGCCAGCAGCTTAACCCCAGGGGTTCCCGGGGAGCTGTTTTTT.

A few counts support this clonotype. The chain links TRBV18 to TRBJ1-1, with D perhaps matching TRBD1 (5 bases). The germline V gene has CDR1 KGHSH and CDR2 LQKENI. The V gene lost 3 bases and the J gene lost 7 bases, with 12 bases spanning the gap. This CDR3 has 13 amino acids. The CDR3 region is CASSPGREYEAFF. The CDR3 coding sequence is TGTGCCAGCTCACCGGGACGGGAATATGAAGCTTTCTTT. Looking up the rest from reference TRBV18 and TRBJ1-1 gives the full variable domain: NAGVMQNPRHLVRRRGQEARLRCSPMKGHSHVYWYRQLPEEGLKFMVYLQKENIIDESGMPKERFSAEFPKEGPSILRIQQVVRGDSAAYFCASSPGREYEAFFGQGTRLTVV.

This rearrangement joins TRBV24-1 to TRBJ2-3, with D hard to call. The CDR3 is 15 residues long. Trimming shortened V by 5 bases and J by 2 bases, and 13 bases separated the two germline ends. Per the germline V gene, CDR1 is KGHDR and CDR2 is SFDVKD. The DNA of the CDR3 is TGTGCCACCAGTGCCCCGGAAGGGTACACAGATACGCAGTATTTT. Translated: CATSAPEGYTDTQYF.

Comment on this clonotype: The germline gene is not matched at one end of the junction; a read error may be the cause. J is TRBJ2-1 and V is TRBV7-2; maybe TRBD1 (6 bases). The germline V gene has CDR1 SGHTA and CDR2 FQGNSA. The CDR3 runs to 11 residues. In DNA form, the CDR3 reads TGTGCCAGCAGCTTAGACAGGGAATTGCTCTTC. Its translation is CASSLDRELLF.

In this sample, this clonotype turned up a few times. The V gene is TRBV9, the J gene TRBJ2-1; no firm D call. Deletions cut 0 bases from V and 1 base from J, with 5 bases between. Germline V gives CDR1 SGDLS, CDR2 YYNGEE. This CDR3 has 14 residues. CDR3 region: CASSVAVSYNEQFF. The CDR3 bases are TGTGCCAGCAGCGTAGCGGTTTCCTACAATGAGCAGTTCTTC.

The chain recombines TRBV7-9 with TRBJ2-2; D may correspond to TRBD1 or TRBD2 (7 bases each). Germline V gives CDR1 SEHNR, CDR2 FQNEAQ (reference sequence). There are 16 residues in the CDR3. Trimming cost V 2 bases and J 4 bases, with 14 bases left between them. The CDR3 sequence is CASSLPGRGPTGELFF. CDR3 sequence (DNA): TGTGCCAGCAGCTTACCGGGGAGGGGGCCCACCGGGGAGCTGTTTTTT. Together with reference TRBV7-9 and TRBJ2-2, the CDR3 gives the full variable domain: DTGVSQNPRHKITKRGQNVTFRCDPISEHNRLYWYRQTLGQGPEFLTYFQNEAQLEKSRLLSDRFSAERPKGSFSTLEIQRTEQGDSAMYLCASSLPGRGPTGELFFGEGSRLTVL.

This clonotype was recorded many times. One end of the junction varies from germline; a read error may be responsible. The CDR3 spells CATSGASLPHQTF. CDR3 nucleotide sequence: TGTGCCACCAGTGGGGCTAGTTTGCCCCATCAAACCTTC. J is TRBJ2-1 and V is TRBV24-1, with no clear D. The CDR3 runs to 13 residues. Germline loops: CDR1 KGHDR, CDR2 SFDVKD.

In this sample, this clonotype turned up a few times. The chain links TRBV5-6 to TRBJ1-1, with 7 nucleotides matching TRBD1. The CDR3 length is 17 residues. Germline loops: CDR1 SGHDT, CDR2 YYEEEE. The J segment lost 0 bases and the V segment lost 5 bases, leaving 13 bases of the junction unmatched. This CDR3 is CASRKRTGGVMNTEAFF. The CDR3 nucleotides read TGTGCCAGCAGAAAACGGACAGGAGGGGTTATGAACACTGAAGCTTTCTTT.

The chain joins TRBV3-1 to TRBJ2-7, with TRBD1 matching over 7 bases. The CDR3 spans 17 residues. From germline, CDR1 is LGHDT and CDR2 YNNKEL (reference sequence). Germline trimming cut 1 base from V and 1 base from J; bases unmatched to any gene: 10. The CDR3: CASSQGSGGGRSYEQYF. The CDR3 bases are TGTGCCAGCAGCCAAGGGTCAGGGGGTGGACGGTCCTACGAGCAGTACTTC.

In this sample, this clonotype turned up a few times. V gene TRBV27 combines with J gene TRBJ2-6, with no clear D. CDR3 length equals 15 residues. V lost 3 bases to trimming and J lost 0 bases, with 6 bases between them. In germline, CDR1 is MNHEY, CDR2 SMNVEV (reference sequence). For the CDR3, the DNA is TGTGCCAGCAGTTTCTCGGTCTCTGGGGCCAACGTCCTGACTTTC. This sequence encodes CASSFSVSGANVLTF.

The V and J genes are TRBV7-9 and TRBJ1-1; 8 bases agree with TRBD1. CDR3 size: 13 residues. CDR1 and CDR2 (germline): SEHNR, FQNEAQ (reference sequence). V dropped 5 bases and J dropped 5; count of bases not matched to a gene: 4. Written as DNA, the CDR3 is TGTGCCAGCAGCCAGACAGGGGAAACTGAAGCTTTCTTT. This sequence encodes CASSQTGETEAFF.

This clonotype was counted between two and nine times. The rearrangement links TRBV27 to TRBJ1-2, with 7 bases aligning to TRBD1. Germline V gene lookup returns CDR1 MNHEY and CDR2 SMNVEV (reference sequence). Losses at the gene ends were 6 bases for V and 8 bases for J; bases not matched to a gene: 12. The CDR3 length is 14 residues. The CDR3 is CASSSWEGAQGYTF. The CDR3, as DNA: TGTGCCAGCAGCTCGTGGGAGGGGGCGCAAGGCTACACCTTC.

The chain employs TRBV11-2 and TRBJ2-2; D gene uncertain. CDR1 and CDR2 from the germline V gene are SGHAT and FQNNGV. The V end was cut by 4 bases, the J end by 6 bases, with 12 bases between. CDR3 length: 14 amino acids. DNA for the CDR3: TGTGCCAGCAGCTACCCTTGGAAGGCCGGGGAGCTGTTTTTT. Its translation is CASSYPWKAGELFF.

A few counts support this clonotype. The CDR3 nucleotides read TGCAGCGTGCGGGACAGCACAGATACGCAGTATTTT. Its translation is CSVRDSTDTQYF. The chain uses TRBV29-1 and TRBJ2-3; TRBD2 might be the D (6 bases). Deletions cut 6 bases from V and 0 bases from J, with 7 bases between. CDR3 length: 12 residues. Looked up from germline, CDR1 is SQVTM and CDR2 is ANQGSEA.

This clonotype was counted at least ten times. The chain recombines TRBV12-3 or TRBV12-4 with TRBJ1-1, with TRBD1 as a possible D gene (6 bases). The V end was cut by 6 bases, the J end by 2 bases, with 16 bases between. The CDR3 covers 15 residues. The CDR3 loop reads CASRKSTGGNTEAFF. The CDR3 DNA is TGTGCCAGCAGAAAATCGACAGGCGGTAACACTGAAGCTTTCTTT.

This clonotype was picked up a small number of times. Here the CDR3 reads CASSEQGAGYTEAFF. The CDR3 nucleotides read TGTGCCAGCTCGGAACAGGGGGCGGGGTACACTGAAGCTTTCTTT. This chain uses TRBV18 with TRBJ1-1; 9 bases fit TRBD1. The CDR3 loop spans 15 amino acids. Per the germline V gene, CDR1 is KGHSH and CDR2 is LQKENI. J was trimmed by 3 bases and V by 6 bases; bases with no gene match: 8.

The V call is TRBV14, the J call TRBJ2-1; unclear D gene. With 4 bases removed from V and 6 bases from J, the gap between germline ends came to 13 bases. Germline loops: CDR1 SGHDN, CDR2 FVKESK. The CDR3 spans 14 residues. CDR3 nucleotides: TGTGCCAGCAGCCCGGGTCCACCCGGCAATGAGCAGTTCTTC. Its translation is CASSPGPPGNEQFF.

This clonotype was counted only a few times. The V and J genes are TRBV4-1 and TRBJ1-1, with D uncertain. CDR3 size: 11 residues. In germline, CDR1 is MGHRA, CDR2 YSYEKL. Trimming took 1 base from V and 9 from J, leaving 6 bases between them. The CDR3 here is CASSQGTKAFF. The CDR3 DNA follows: TGCGCCAGCAGCCAAGGGACGAAAGCTTTCTTT.